What follows is one TCR beta chain and its context. Its antigen is currently unknown. These data originate in a study of cytomegalovirus exposure and HLA in healthy donors. The study's findings and limits: After further analysis at a later stage, roughly 16,000 TCR beta sequences were associated with HLA alleles at 0.05 false discovery rate. In a later analysis, parvovirus B19, influenza, CMV and Epstein-Barr virus appeared linked to several top co-occurrence clusters. Through in vitro validation, a few CMV-associated chains were shown to be specific for CMV antigens.

The CDR3 is 13 residues long. Germline V gene lookup returns CDR1 MDHEN and CDR2 SYDVKM. Trimming left V 6 bases short and J 4 bases short, with 12 bases between. The PCR employed 60 Vbeta primers together with 13 Jbeta primers. Repertoires were generated with immunoSEQ multiplex PCR, while TCRdb's copy carries only in-frame clones and drops some. The sample carries more than 95,000 clones, 60% to 85% recorded once. The receptor's source is a man aged 30 to 45 in good health and CMV-seronegative. Specimen: PBMCs. The chain has TRBV28 and TRBJ1-2; a weak D match, TRBD1 (5 bases). Here the CDR3 reads CASRQVGGYGYTF. As DNA, the CDR3 is TGTGCCAGCAGACAGGTGGGCGGCTATGGCTACACCTTC.